This T cell receptor (beta chain) derives from a study of T cells in localized non-small cell lung cancer. The study's findings and limits: Patients showing higher blood T cell density tended to see longer overall survival. Heterogeneity remains possible because sequencing was limited to only one tumor region. Measurement of T cell clonality placed uninvolved adjacent lung highest, above the level in tumor.

In regard to this clone: Its cognate antigen is unknown.

The repertoire was sequenced with immunoSEQ multiplex PCR; TCRdb's copy has only in-frame clones and lacks some. Of just under 2,000 clones listed, approximately 40% were seen once; the top ten hold roughly 12%. The origin of this receptor is a male donor at least 60 years old with stage II lung adenocarcinoma. The sequenced sample was lung tumor tissue, obtained before any cancer treatment.

CDR3 coding DNA: TGCGCCAGCAGCTCGGGGACAGCCGGGGGAGATACGCAGTATTTT. It translates to CASSSGTAGGDTQYF. J is TRBJ2-3 and V is TRBV5-1; maybe TRBD1 (7 bases). This CDR3 region has 15 residues. Germline CDR1 SGHRS, CDR2 YFSETQ. Between the trimmed V and J ends, which lost 3 bases and 5 bases, there was a span of 16 bases.